The 20 T cell receptor beta chains reported below all come from one sample, sequenced in a study of spatial heterogeneity in lung cancer. Time point described: blood at routine non-recurrence follow-up after resection. MiXCR was run by TCRdb on the 5' RACE reads, yielding one entry per CDR3 protein. The sample carries approximately 43,000 distinct CDR3 sequences, 10% to 13% recorded once. The specimen was PBMCs, collected at follow-up. The source is a female donor with early-stage non-small cell lung cancer.

This clonotype was observed at least ten times. No conserved phenylalanine or tryptophan ends this CDR3, so it is likely a read error. The DNA is omitted, as the CDR3 cannot be located on it reliably, and the CDR3 follows TCRdb's listing. J is TRBJ1-2 and V is TRBV20-1; the table's D call TRBD1 went unverified against the DNA. The CDR3 sequence runs 8 residues, both termini included. Per germline, CDR1 DFQATT and CDR2 SNEGSKA (reference sequence). CDR3 sequence: CSAGQGSL.

Many counts were recorded for this clonotype. This chain connects TRBV3-1 to TRBJ2-7, with D unclear. This CDR3 contains 14 residues. Germline V lookup: CDR1 LGHDT, CDR2 YNNKEL (reference sequence). V was trimmed by 1 base and J by 3 bases, leaving 10 bases between them. The CDR3 region has the DNA TGTGCCAGCAGCCAAGGGATACACAACTACGAGCAGTACTTC. Translation: CASSQGIHNYEQYF.

This clonotype was detected only a few times. The CDR3 loop reads CASSETGGTTEAFF. For the CDR3, the DNA is TGCGCCAGCAGTGAGACAGGGGGGACCACTGAAGCTTTCTTT. This chain links TRBV5-1 with TRBJ1-1; 9 positions match TRBD1. With 5 bases clipped from V and 4 bases from J, the junction kept 6 bases outside the gene matches. Germline assignment: CDR1 SGHRS and CDR2 YFSETQ. The CDR3 is 14 amino acids.

V is TRBV2 and J is TRBJ1-6, with 9 bases that match TRBD1. Germline V gene sequence: CDR1 SNHLY, CDR2 FYNNEI. Trimming at V came to 7 bases and at J to 9 bases, leaving 7 bases not matched to a gene. CDR3 length: 14 amino acids. CDR3 in amino acids: CASNPTGGGSPLHF. DNA of the CDR3: TGTGCCAGCAACCCGACAGGGGGAGGTTCACCCCTCCACTTT.

The J gene is TRBJ2-3, the V gene TRBV25-1; D gene unclear. The CDR3 runs 11 residues. Germline loops: CDR1 MGHDK, CDR2 SYGVNS. V was trimmed by 3 bases and J by 11 bases, leaving 9 bases between them. The CDR3 reads CASSDIWEQYF. The CDR3 region has the DNA TGTGCCAGCAGTGATATTTGGGAGCAGTATTTT.

This clonotype occurred a few times. This chain joins TRBV12-3 or TRBV12-4 and TRBJ2-5; TRBD1 aligns across 7 bases. The CDR3 extends over 13 amino acids. The V and J ends lost 11 bases and 4 bases, in that order; junction bases with no gene match: 10. The CDR3 coding sequence is TGTGCCTCTGGGTGGGGACAGTCAGAGACCCAGTACTTC. Protein: CASGWGQSETQYF.

This clonotype has just a few counts. V gene TRBV5-1 combines with J gene TRBJ2-5; no clear D gene. CDR3 length equals 12 residues. Germline loops: CDR1 SGHRS, CDR2 YFSETQ. Trimming removed 2 bases at V and 0 bases at J, with 2 bases between. CDR3 DNA: TGCGCCAGCAGCTTTGACCAAGAGACCCAGTACTTC. Its protein is CASSFDQETQYF.

This clonotype was recorded many times. The V and J genes are TRBV29-1 and TRBJ2-4; 9 bases are shared with TRBD1. The length of the CDR3 is 13 residues. The germline V gene has CDR1 SQVTM and CDR2 ANQGSEA. The ends lost 1 base at V and 8 bases at J; junction bases unmatched: 3. The CDR3 region has the DNA TGCAGCGTTGAAGGACAGGGGGACGACATTCAGTACTTC. It codes for CSVEGQGDDIQYF.

This clonotype was picked up a small number of times. This chain links TRBV19 with TRBJ2-1, with 12 bases matching TRBD1. The CDR3 length is 14 residues. After removal of 7 bases from V and 8 bases from J, the junction contained 6 bases not matched to a gene. The germline CDR1 and CDR2 sequences are LNHDA and SQIVND (reference sequence). CDR3 bases: TGTGCCAGTAAGGGACAGGGGGCGCGCGATGAGCAGTTCTTC. Translated, it gives CASKGQGARDEQFF.

This clonotype has ten or more counts. The V and J genes are TRBV23-1 and TRBJ1-5, with a possible D match to TRBD1 (5 bases). TRBV23-1 is an open reading frame whose function is uncertain. The V end was cut by 4 bases, the J end by 2 bases, with 12 bases between. The CDR3 extends over 15 amino acids. CDR3 residues: CASSRMRGGNQPQHF. The DNA for the CDR3 is TGCGCCAGCAGTCGAATGAGGGGTGGCAATCAGCCCCAGCATTTT.

This clonotype has more than one count but fewer than ten. V usage is TRBV20-1 and J usage is TRBJ2-1; a weak D match, TRBD2 (7 bases). Germline assignment: CDR1 DFQATT and CDR2 SNEGSKA (reference sequence). V was trimmed by 5 bases and J by 4 bases, leaving 18 bases between them. The CDR3 is 15 amino acids. In DNA, the CDR3 is TGCAGTGCTCCGGAGGGGGGGTCAAGGTACAATGAGCAGTTCTTC. Translation: CSAPEGGSRYNEQFF.

The chain has TRBV11-2 and TRBJ2-5, with 7 bases that match TRBD2. Looked up from germline, CDR1 is SGHAT and CDR2 is FQNNGV. V lost 1 base and J lost 1; bases outside the gene matches: 6. The CDR3 runs 16 residues. The CDR3 DNA follows: TGTGCCAGCAGCTTAGGACGGAGCGGGGCCCAAGAGACCCAGTACTTC. This sequence encodes CASSLGRSGAQETQYF.

The chain is built from TRBV4-2 and TRBJ2-3, with 7 bases identical to TRBD1. This CDR3 spans 16 amino acids. Losses at the gene ends were 3 bases for V and 0 bases for J; bases not matched to a gene: 6. The germline V gene encodes CDR1 LGHNA and CDR2 YNFKEQ. The CDR3 here is CASSQTGTDSTDTQYF. DNA of the CDR3: TGTGCCAGCAGCCAGACCGGGACAGATAGCACAGATACGCAGTATTTT.

There are a few counts of this clonotype. The rearrangement links TRBV7-3 to TRBJ1-1; D is undetermined. The CDR3 is 15 amino acids. Germline loops: CDR1 SGHTA, CDR2 FQGTGA. Trimming stripped 2 bases from V and 1 base from J, with 11 bases between. CDR3 loop: CASSLQPAKNTEAFF. In DNA form, the CDR3 reads TGTGCCAGCAGCTTACAACCAGCAAAGAACACTGAAGCTTTCTTT.

The chain combines TRBV7-7 with TRBJ2-2; TRBD1 matches 7 bases. The CDR3 is 15 residues long. Germline assignment: CDR1 SSHAT and CDR2 FNYEAQ (reference sequence). Germline trimming cut 6 bases from V and 5 bases from J; bases unmatched to any gene: 9. CDR3 residues: CASRGEGGQTGELFF. The CDR3 DNA is TGTGCCAGCAGGGGTGAAGGGGGCCAAACCGGGGAGCTGTTTTTT.

The chain employs TRBV6-6 and TRBJ2-5; 7 nucleotides match TRBD1. Per germline, CDR1 MNHNY and CDR2 SVGAGI (reference sequence). The V gene end was trimmed by 2 bases and the J gene end by 5 bases; junction bases not matched to a gene: 8. This CDR3 has 15 amino acids. CDR3 in amino acids: CASSYPTGMGETQYF. The CDR3 DNA follows: TGTGCCAGCAGTTACCCGACAGGGATGGGGGAGACCCAGTACTTC.

This clonotype was seen more than once but under ten times. This chain uses TRBV3-1 with TRBJ2-4; D may correspond to TRBD1 or TRBD2 (5 bases each). Germline CDR1 and CDR2: LGHDT and YNNKEL (reference sequence). This CDR3 has 13 residues. V was clipped by 4 bases and J by 1 base, with 5 bases between them. CDR3 protein: CASSRGAKNIQYF. The CDR3 bases are TGTGCCAGCAGCCGGGGGGCCAAAAACATTCAGTACTTC.

A remark on this clonotype: Being one base from a much bigger clone, this may be a read error. This chain links TRBV18 with TRBJ2-2; tentative D call: TRBD2 (5 bases). The V gene lost 6 bases and the J gene lost 6 bases, with 17 bases spanning the gap. The CDR3 is 15 residues long. Germline V gene data show CDR1 as KGHSH and CDR2 as LQKENI. CDR3 region: CASSLHSAAPGELFF. For the CDR3, the DNA is TGTGCCAGCTCCCTACATAGCGCCGCCCCCGGGGAGCTGTTTTTT.

This clonotype showed up many times. The chain is built from TRBV11-2 and TRBJ1-1, with D unclear. V dropped 8 bases and J dropped 1 base, with 17 bases sitting between them. Germline CDR1 is SGHAT and CDR2 is FQNNGV. The CDR3 contains 15 residues. The CDR3: CASETLRTSNTEAFF. The DNA for the CDR3 is TGTGCCAGCGAGACCCTCAGGACTTCGAACACTGAAGCTTTCTTT.

This clonotype was seen repeatedly, ten times or more. CDR3 coding DNA: TGCAGTGCTAGCGGGGGCCGAACCTACAATGAGCAGTTCTTC. Residues: CSASGGRTYNEQFF. J is TRBJ2-1 and V is TRBV20-1; D may match TRBD1 or TRBD2 (6 bases each). Per germline, CDR1 DFQATT and CDR2 SNEGSKA (reference sequence). V lost 3 bases to trimming and J lost 2 bases, with 11 bases between them. There are 14 residues in the CDR3.